Listed here is a single T cell receptor beta chain. Germline CDR1 and CDR2: MNHEY and SVGAGI. V dropped 6 bases and J dropped 7; count of bases not matched to a gene: 11. CDR3 length equals 15 residues. This entry belongs to a study of OX40 agonist ivuxolimab in advanced cancers. Study-level information: Patients got intravenous ivuxolimab at 0.01 to 10 mg/kg every 2 weeks. Melanoma, hepatocellular carcinoma, head and neck or renal cell cancer occurred in dose-escalation patients. People who had prior anti-PD-1, anti-PD-L1 or anti-CTLA-4 therapy could take part, and about 37% had some.

Assay used: immunoSEQ multiplex PCR; TCRdb lists only in-frame clones, some missing. Of tens of thousands of clones listed, about nine tenths were seen once; the top ten hold 0.67%. The starting material was CD4+ or CD8+ T cells sorted from blood, obtained in a trial of the OX40 agonist ivuxolimab. The rearrangement joins TRBV6-5 to TRBJ1-4; 7 positions match TRBD1. This clonotype was obtained from an adult with an advanced solid tumor such as melanoma, head and neck, liver or kidney cancer. CDR3 amino acids: CASRPTGAGSEKLFF. CDR3 DNA: TGTGCCAGCAGACCTACAGGGGCGGGAAGTGAAAAACTGTTTTTT.